The clone carrying this TCR beta chain showed up just a few times. Its target is not known. The data were produced by immunoSEQ multiplex PCR, yet TCRdb's version contains in-frame clones alone and is incomplete. The sample yields fewer than 90,000 clones, around 86% seen once. The CDR3 is 18 amino acids. The germline V gene has CDR1 SQVTM and CDR2 ANQGSEA. V gave up 5 bases and J gave up 0 bases; unmatched junction bases: 7. The entry originates in a study of OX40 agonist ivuxolimab in advanced cancers. Across the whole study: Cohort: about 82% men, mean age around 61, aged roughly 23 to 79. Points from the study as a whole: On average, CD8+ T cells showed a greater number of expanded clones than CD4+. CD4+ and CD8+ blood T cells expanded clonally by week 6 at 0.1 to 3.0 mg/kg. The expanded peripheral T cells' antigen specificity was not determined.

The rearrangement links TRBV29-1 to TRBJ2-1; TRBD2 matches at 16 bases. This receptor was taken from an adult with an advanced solid tumor such as melanoma, head and neck, liver or kidney cancer. The source was CD4+ or CD8+ T cells sorted from blood, collected in a trial of the OX40 agonist ivuxolimab. CDR3 region: CSVKTGTSGRASYNEQFF. CDR3 nucleotide sequence: TGCAGCGTTAAGACCGGGACTAGCGGGAGGGCCTCCTACAATGAGCAGTTCTTC.